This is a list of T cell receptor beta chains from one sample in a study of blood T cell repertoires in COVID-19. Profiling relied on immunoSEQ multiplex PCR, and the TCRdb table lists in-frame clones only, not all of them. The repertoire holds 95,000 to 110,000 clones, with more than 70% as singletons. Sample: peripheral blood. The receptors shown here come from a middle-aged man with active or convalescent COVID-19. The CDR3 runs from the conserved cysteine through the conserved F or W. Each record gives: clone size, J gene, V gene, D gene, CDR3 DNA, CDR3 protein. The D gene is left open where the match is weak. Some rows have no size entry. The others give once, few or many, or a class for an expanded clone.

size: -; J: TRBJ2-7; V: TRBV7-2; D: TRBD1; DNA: TGTGCCAGCGGGGGACAGGGGGCGTCCTACGAGCAGTACTTC; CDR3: CASGGQGASYEQYF
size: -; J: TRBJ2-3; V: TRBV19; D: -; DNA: TGTGCCAGTAGTACCCGGACAGCTAGCACAGATACGCAGTATTTT; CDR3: CASSTRTASTDTQYF
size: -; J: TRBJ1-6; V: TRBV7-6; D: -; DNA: TGTGCCAGCAGCCTCACAGCCCCCAGCTCCTATAATTCACCCCTCCACTTT; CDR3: CASSLTAPSSYNSPLHF
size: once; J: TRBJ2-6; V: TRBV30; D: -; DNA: TGTGCCTGGAGTGGGGCAGGGGATGGGGCCAACGTCCTGACTTTC; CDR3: CAWSGAGDGANVLTF
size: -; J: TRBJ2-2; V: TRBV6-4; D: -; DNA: TGTGCCAGCAGTGCAGGTGTAGTCGGGGAGCTGTTTTTT; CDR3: CASSAGVVGELFF
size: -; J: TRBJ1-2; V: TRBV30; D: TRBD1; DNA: TGTGCCTGGAGAGACGCAACGGGACAGGGACGAGGCTACACCTTC; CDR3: CAWRDATGQGRGYTF
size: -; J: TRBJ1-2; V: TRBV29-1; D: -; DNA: TGCAGCGTTGAGACTCGGGTGAGCGGCTACACCTTC; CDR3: CSVETRVSGYTF
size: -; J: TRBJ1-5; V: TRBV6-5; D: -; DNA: TGTGCCAGCAGCGGACAAAGCAATCAGCCCCAGCATTTT; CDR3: CASSGQSNQPQHF
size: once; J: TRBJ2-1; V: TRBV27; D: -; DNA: TGTGCCAGCAGTTTCCTCGACTCAAATGAGCAGTTCTTC; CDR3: CASSFLDSNEQFF
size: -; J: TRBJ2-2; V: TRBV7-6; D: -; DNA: TGTGCCAGCAGCTCCCTTATGGAGGGCTCGAACACCGGGGAGCTGTTTTTT; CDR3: CASSSLMEGSNTGELFF
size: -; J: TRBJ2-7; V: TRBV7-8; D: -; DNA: TGTGCCAGCAGCTTAGCGTCTAGGAGCTCCTACGAGCAGTACTTC; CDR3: CASSLASRSSYEQYF
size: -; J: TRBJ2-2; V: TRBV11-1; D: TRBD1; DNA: TGTGCCAGCAGCCAGGACAGGGCTGACGGGGAGCTGTTTTTT; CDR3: CASSQDRADGELFF
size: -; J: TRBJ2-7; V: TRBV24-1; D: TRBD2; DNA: TGTGCCACCAGTGACCCGGGACTAGCGGGAGCCGAGCAGTACTTC; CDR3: CATSDPGLAGAEQYF
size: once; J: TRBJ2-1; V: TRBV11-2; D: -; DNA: TGTGCCAGCAGCTTAGTGGCGTACAGCTCCTACAATGAGCAGTTCTTC; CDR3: CASSLVAYSSYNEQFF
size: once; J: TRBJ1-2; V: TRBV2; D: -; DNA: TGTGCCAGCAGTAATATAAGGGGGAACTATGGCTACACCTTC; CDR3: CASSNIRGNYGYTF
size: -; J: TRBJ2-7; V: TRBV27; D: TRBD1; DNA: TGTGCCAGCAGTCCCTGGGACAGACGGTACGAGCAGTACTTC; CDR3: CASSPWDRRYEQYF
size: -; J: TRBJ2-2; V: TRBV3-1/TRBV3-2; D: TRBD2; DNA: TGTGCCAGCAGCCAACGACTAGCGGGTACCTCCAAGGGCACCGGGGAGCTGTTTTTT; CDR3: CASSQRLAGTSKGTGELFF
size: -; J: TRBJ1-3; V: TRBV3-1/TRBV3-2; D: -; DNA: TGTGCCAGCAGCCAAGATTCGGGCTCTGGAAACACCATATATTTT; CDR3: CASSQDSGSGNTIYF
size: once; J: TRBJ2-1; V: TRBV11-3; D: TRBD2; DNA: TGTGCCAGCAGCACCCGACTAGCGGGAGCCCTCAATGAGCAGTTCTTC; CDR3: CASSTRLAGALNEQFF
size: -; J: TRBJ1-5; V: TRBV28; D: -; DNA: TGTGCCAGCAGTCGAGACAGGACAGTTGGATATCAGATAAGCCAGCATTTT; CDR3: CASSRDRTVGYQISQHF
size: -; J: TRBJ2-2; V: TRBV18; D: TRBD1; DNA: TGTGCCAGCTCACCATCCAGGACAGGGTTAACCGGGGAGCTGTTTTTT; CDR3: CASSPSRTGLTGELFF
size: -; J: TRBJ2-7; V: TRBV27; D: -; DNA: TGTGCCAGCAGTTTATCCAGGGCCCTTTCATACTACGAGCAGTACTTC; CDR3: CASSLSRALSYYEQYF
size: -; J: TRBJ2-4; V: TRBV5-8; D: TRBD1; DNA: TGTGCCAGCAGCGTATACACAGGGGTCAAAAACATTCAGTACTTC; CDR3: CASSVYTGVKNIQYF
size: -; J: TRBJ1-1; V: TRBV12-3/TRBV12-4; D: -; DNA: TGTGCCAGCAGCCAGGGACTCGGTCCCTTTTTT; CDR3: CASSQGLGPFF